A single sample is the source of the 9 T cell receptor beta chains below, sequenced in a study of T-cell reconstitution after alpha-beta-depleted transplantation in children. Using unique molecular identifiers, the investigators prepared the TCRbeta library. TCRdb reanalysed the PCR reads using MiXCR and keeps one entry per CDR3 protein. The sample carries 440,000 or so distinct CDR3 sequences, 11% recorded once. Material: PBMCs from the stem cell graft donor, obtained from the stem cell graft. The receptors here all came from a human donor who donated a stem cell graft to a child with acute myeloid leukemia.

This chain links TRBV7-2 with TRBJ2-7; D is perhaps TRBD2 (8 bases). Germline V gene sequence: CDR1 SGHTA, CDR2 FQGNSA. This CDR3 comprises 17 residues. V lost 2 bases to trimming and J lost 5 bases, with 22 bases between them. CDR3 sequence reads: CASSLTGGAGGNNEQYF. The CDR3 DNA sequence: TGTGCCAGCAGCTTAACCGGGGGGGCAGGGGGAAATAACGAGCAGTACTTC. Full variable domain (rest looked up from reference TRBV7-2 and TRBJ2-7): GAGVSQSPSNKVTEKGKDVELRCDPISGHTALYWYRQSLGQGLEFLIYFQGNSAPDKSGLPSDRFSAERTGGSVSTLTIQRTQQEDSAVYLCASSLTGGAGGNNEQYFGPGTRLTVT.

The sample holds a few counts of this clonotype. The chain carries TRBV7-3 and TRBJ2-5; D perhaps matches TRBD2 (6 bases). The V gene's germline CDR1 is SGHTA and CDR2 FQGTGA. Between the trimmed V and J ends, which lost 3 bases and 5 bases, there was a span of 16 bases. This CDR3 spans 15 amino acids. CDR3 residues: CASSFRWGSGETQYF. The DNA of the CDR3 is TGTGCCAGCAGCTTCCGTTGGGGGAGCGGGGAGACCCAGTACTTC.

The chain joins TRBV5-1 to TRBJ2-1; 7 bases line up with TRBD2. After removal of 5 bases from V and 1 base from J, the junction contained 15 bases not matched to a gene. The CDR3 totals 18 residues. The germline gives CDR1 SGHRS, CDR2 YFSETQ. In DNA form, the CDR3 reads TGCGCCAGCAGAGCCTCTAGCGGCATGGTTGTGTCCTACAATGAGCAGTTCTTC. Its protein is CASRASSGMVVSYNEQFF.

The rearrangement uses TRBV7-6 and TRBJ2-1, with D perhaps TRBD2 (5 bases). CDR1 SGHVS and CDR2 FNYEAQ come from the germline V gene. The CDR3 runs to 11 residues. Trimming removed 10 bases at V and 5 bases at J, with 9 bases between. The chain's CDR3 is CAKDSNNEQFF. CDR3 nucleotides: TGTGCCAAGGACTCTAACAATGAGCAGTTCTTC.

This clonotype was seen at least ten times. The gene calls are TRBV5-1 and TRBJ2-2; unclear D gene. The CDR3 has 19 amino acids. Trimming stripped 4 bases from V and 0 bases from J, with 22 bases between. Germline V gene data show CDR1 as SGHRS and CDR2 as YFSETQ. CDR3 in amino acids: CASSREGVTRAPNTGELFF. CDR3 sequence (DNA): TGCGCCAGCAGCCGAGAAGGCGTAACTCGTGCGCCGAACACCGGGGAGCTGTTTTTT.

This clonotype occurred a few times. V gene TRBV28 combines with J gene TRBJ1-2; the match to TRBD1 covers 7 bases. CDR1 and CDR2 from the germline V gene are MDHEN and SYDVKM. V lost 5 bases, J lost 8 bases, and 8 bases stayed unmatched. There are 13 residues in the CDR3. The CDR3 DNA sequence: TGTGCCAGCAGTCTAACAGGGGCGGAGGGCTACACCTTC. It codes for CASSLTGAEGYTF.

This clonotype was picked up one time. The rearrangement links TRBV7-9 to TRBJ2-7; no definite D call. CDR1 and CDR2 (germline): SEHNR, FQNEAQ (reference sequence). The CDR3 contains 14 residues. Trimming left V 1 base short and J 2 bases short, with 9 bases between. The chain's CDR3 is CASSLGPLPYEQYF. The CDR3 DNA reads as TGTGCCAGCAGCTTAGGGCCCCTCCCCTACGAGCAGTACTTC.

The rearrangement joins TRBV20-1 to TRBJ2-1; D possibly uses TRBD1 or TRBD2 (5 bases each). CDR1 and CDR2 (germline): DFQATT, SNEGSKA (reference sequence). CDR3 length: 15 amino acids. Trimming cost V 4 bases and J 6 bases, with 19 bases left between them. The CDR3 region is CSATQTAGAINEQFF. The DNA of the CDR3 is TGCAGTGCTACCCAAACTGCCGGGGCTATCAATGAGCAGTTCTTC.

This chain links TRBV20-1 with TRBJ1-1, with a weak D call TRBD1 (5 bases). The V gene lost 6 bases and the J gene lost 6 bases, with 14 bases spanning the gap. Looked up from germline, CDR1 is DFQATT and CDR2 is SNEGSKA (reference sequence). The CDR3 loop spans 12 amino acids. The CDR3 loop is CSATRGQPEAFF. CDR3 in DNA: TGCAGTGCCACCCGAGGACAACCTGAAGCTTTCTTT.